These 30 T cell receptor beta chains originate from one sample sequenced in a study of shared clonotypes between healthy human individuals. Sequencing was performed with immunoSEQ multiplex PCR; in TCRdb, only in-frame clones are kept and a portion is missing. The sample gives fewer than 500,000 clones, about 79% of which show up once; around 12% is in the top ten. Sequences were obtained from PBMCs. The origin of the receptors is a woman aged 40 to 50 in good health. Some clones in this sample may be carry-over from other donors' samples.

CDR3 DNA sequence: TGTGCCAGCAGCTTGGGTTTTAGCGGGGGCTCCTACGAGCAGTACTTC. Translating gives CASSLGFSGGSYEQYF. V and J are TRBV5-6 and TRBJ2-5, with 9 positions matching TRBD2. The DNA end is more similar to TRBJ2-7, so the J call may be wrong. The CDR3 is made up of 16 amino acids. In germline, CDR1 is SGHDT, CDR2 YYEEEE.

This chain uses TRBV7-3 with TRBJ1-1; 10 nucleotides align to TRBD1. V gave up 3 bases and J gave up 3 bases; unmatched junction bases: 1. The V gene's germline CDR1 is SGHTA and CDR2 FQGTGA. This CDR3 spans 14 amino acids. CDR3 in amino acids: CASSLGTGDTEAFF. CDR3 nucleotide sequence: TGTGCCAGCAGCTTGGGGACAGGGGACACTGAAGCTTTCTTT.

The chain recombines TRBV19 with TRBJ2-1, with 13 bases lining up with TRBD2. This CDR3 is 17 amino acids long. V was pared by 3 bases and J by 6 bases, with 8 bases of the junction left unmatched. Germline V gene sequence: CDR1 LNHDA, CDR2 SQIVND (reference sequence). The CDR3 region has the DNA TGTGCCAGTAGTATTAGGACTAGCGGGAGTGGGGGCAATGAGCAGTTCTTC. This sequence encodes CASSIRTSGSGGNEQFF.

The chain is built from TRBV7-2 and TRBJ2-5, with no clear D. Germline V gives CDR1 SGHTA, CDR2 FQGNSA. The ends were cut back, 3 bases at V and 1 base at J, with 18 bases in the middle. The CDR3 length is 17 residues. The DNA for the CDR3 is TGTGCCAGCAGCTTGTTACCGCGCCGCCCAGCCCAAGAGACCCAGTACTTC. Translation gives CASSLLPRRPAQETQYF. The full variable domain, its missing parts supplied by reference TRBV7-2 and TRBJ2-5, is GAGVSQSPSNKVTEKGKDVELRCDPISGHTALYWYRQSLGQGLEFLIYFQGNSAPDKSGLPSDRFSAERTGGSVSTLTIQRTQQEDSAVYLCASSLLPRRPAQETQYFGPGTRLLVL.

This clone came up once. A much larger clone lies a single base off, so this may be a read error. The V gene is TRBV13, the J gene TRBJ2-1; D is unclear. The CDR3 is made up of 14 amino acids. Looked up from germline, CDR1 is PRHDT and CDR2 is FYEKMQ (reference sequence). CDR3 nucleotides: TGTGCCAGCGGCTTAGGCCAACTGGTCTCTGAGCAGTTCTTC. Protein sequence: CASGLGQLVSEQFF. Looking up the rest from reference TRBV13 and TRBJ2-1 gives the full variable domain: AAGVIQSPRHLIKEKRETATLKCYPIPRHDTVYWYQQGPGQDPQFLISFYEKMQSDKGSIPDRFSAQQFSDYHSELNMSSLELGDSALYFCASGLGQLVSEQFFGPGTRLTVL.

This chain connects TRBV5-1 to TRBJ2-1; 9 bases line up with TRBD2. The V segment lost 0 bases and the J segment 3 bases; nucleotides outside the gene matches: 4. The V gene's germline CDR1 is SGHRS and CDR2 YFSETQ. The CDR3 length is 16 residues. DNA for the CDR3: TGCGCCAGCAGCTTGGGCCTAGCGGGATTCTACAATGAGCAGTTCTTC. It codes for CASSLGLAGFYNEQFF.

The gene calls are TRBV30 and TRBJ1-3; TRBD1 aligns across 9 bases. CDR3 length: 15 residues. Germline CDR1 and CDR2: GTSNPN and SVGIG (reference sequence). J gave up 1 base and V 6 bases, and 7 bases lay outside the gene matches. The DNA for the CDR3 is TGTGCCTGCCAACCCGGGACAGGGTCTGGAAACACCATATATTTT. This codes for CACQPGTGSGNTIYF.

This chain uses TRBV11-2 with TRBJ1-3; weak D call: TRBD1 (5 bases). Deletions cut 1 base from V and 3 bases from J, with 7 bases between. The CDR3 loop spans 14 amino acids. Germline V lookup: CDR1 SGHAT, CDR2 FQNNGV. CDR3 protein: CASSLGGGGNTIYF. Written as DNA, the CDR3 is TGTGCCAGCAGCTTAGGGGGCGGTGGAAACACCATATATTTT.

The CDR3 nucleotides are TGTGCCATCAGGTCAGGGGACTTGCGTATCTACGAGCAGTACTTC. This gives the protein CAIRSGDLRIYEQYF. The chain has TRBV10-3 and TRBJ2-7; possibly TRBD1 or TRBD2 for D (6 bases each). CDR1 is ENHRY and CDR2 is SYGVKD in the germline V gene. CDR3 length: 15 amino acids. V was pared by 6 bases and J by 3 bases, with 18 bases between.

In this sample, this clone turned up once. The sample contains more than one DNA sequence encoding this CDR3. The chain uses TRBV5-1 and TRBJ2-3; 7 bases align to TRBD2. V gave up 1 base and J gave up 3 bases; unmatched junction bases: 2. The CDR3 has 14 amino acids. Germline CDR1 reads SGHRS; CDR2 reads YFSETQ. The CDR3 sequence: CASSLSSGTDTQYF. The CDR3 nucleotides are TGCGCCAGCAGCTTGTCTAGCGGTACAGATACGCAGTATTTT. Full variable domain (remainder filled in from reference TRBV5-1 and TRBJ2-3): KAGVTQTPRYLIKTRGQQVTLSCSPISGHRSVSWYQQTPGQGLQFLFEYFSETQRNKGNFPGRFSGRQFSNSRSEMNVSTLELGDSALYLCASSLSSGTDTQYFGPGTRLTVL.

The chain combines TRBV4-2 with TRBJ1-2; TRBD1 matches at 8 bases. Germline V gene sequence: CDR1 LGHNA, CDR2 YNFKEQ. V shed 0 bases, J shed 2 bases, and the junction held 5 bases outside the gene matches. This CDR3 is built from 16 residues. As DNA, the CDR3 is TGTGCCAGCAGCCAAGATCCGGCAGGGGGCAACTATGGCTACACCTTC. Translated, it gives CASSQDPAGGNYGYTF.

About this clone itself: Other nucleotide sequences from this sample produce the same CDR3. The chain has TRBV29-1 and TRBJ2-2; 8 bases line up with TRBD1. V lost 6 bases and J lost 1; bases outside the gene matches: 1. Germline lookup yields CDR1 SQVTM and CDR2 ANQGSEA. This CDR3 has 13 amino acids. CDR3 in DNA: TGCAGCGTAGACAGGGGGAACACCGGGGAGCTGTTTTTT. It encodes CSVDRGNTGELFF.

The chain is built from TRBV4-3 and TRBJ2-1, with D possibly TRBD1 on 6 matching bases. Trimming left V 1 base short and J 6 bases short, with 13 bases between. The CDR3 consists of 15 residues. Germline V gives CDR1 LGHNA, CDR2 YSLEER. The CDR3 DNA sequence: TGCGCCAGCAGCCAAGGTACAGGGAATATCAATGAGCAGTTCTTC. Encoded protein: CASSQGTGNINEQFF.

The chain uses TRBV9 and TRBJ1-1; D perhaps matches TRBD1 (6 bases). This CDR3 is 14 amino acids long. Trimming removed 1 base at V and 11 bases at J, with 18 bases between. In germline, CDR1 is SGDLS, CDR2 YYNGEE. The CDR3 DNA reads TGTGCCAGCAGCGTACGGGACGGCGGGGGGCCTGCTTTCTTT. Protein: CASSVRDGGGPAFF.

This chain connects TRBV30 to TRBJ2-1; possible D gene TRBD2, 6 bases. The CDR3 contains 13 residues. V was shortened by 4 bases and J by 4 bases, with 11 bases between the two germline ends. Germline lookup yields CDR1 GTSNPN and CDR2 SVGIG (reference sequence). The DNA for the CDR3 is TGTGCCTGGACGACGGGACTTTACAATGAGCAGTTCTTC. Its translation is CAWTTGLYNEQFF.

A single count supports this clone. J is TRBJ2-3 and V is TRBV13; TRBD2 aligns across 11 bases. Trimming at V came to 2 bases and at J to 2 bases, leaving 3 bases not matched to a gene. Germline CDR1 and CDR2: PRHDT and FYEKMQ (reference sequence). This CDR3 comprises 16 residues. The chain's CDR3 is CASSLRLAGPTDTQYF. CDR3 sequence (DNA): TGTGCCAGCAGCTTAAGACTAGCGGGGCCCACAGATACGCAGTATTTT.

Ten or more counts support this clone. One junction end disagrees with the germline gene, perhaps due to a read error. This chain uses TRBV10-3 with TRBJ2-1, with 8 nucleotides matching TRBD2. The CDR3 covers 15 residues. Looked up from germline, CDR1 is ENHRY and CDR2 is SYGVKD. CDR3 in amino acids: CASSYRREVPNEQFF. The CDR3 nucleotides read TGTGCCAGCAGTTACAGGCGGGAGGTTCCCAATGAGCAGTTCTTC.

Written as DNA, the CDR3 is TGTGCCAGCAGTTTATATGGGACTAGCGGGACGTACACAGATACGCAGTATTTT. The encoded protein is CASSLYGTSGTYTDTQYF. The chain uses TRBV28 and TRBJ2-3; 13 nucleotides match TRBD2. The CDR3 spans 18 residues. Germline CDR1 and CDR2: MDHEN and SYDVKM. V shed 1 base, J shed 2 bases, and the junction held 6 bases outside the gene matches.

The CDR3 loop reads CASSPQGWRVKLFF. The CDR3 DNA reads as TGTGCCAGCAGCCCACAGGGGTGGCGGGTGAAACTGTTTTTT. The chain employs TRBV28 and TRBJ1-4; 7 nucleotides match TRBD1. Per the germline V gene, CDR1 is MDHEN and CDR2 is SYDVKM. With V trimmed by 6 bases and J by 11 bases, 12 bases remained unmatched. The CDR3 sequence is 14 residues long. The whole variable domain, filled in from reference TRBV28 and TRBJ1-4, reads DVKVTQSSRYLVKRTGEKVFLECVQDMDHENMFWYRQDPGLGLRLIYFSYDVKMKEKGDIPEGYSVSREKKERFSLILESASTNQTSMYLCASSPQGWRVKLFFGSGTQLSVL.

The chain has TRBV10-3 and TRBJ2-5, with 8 bases identical to TRBD1. In germline, CDR1 is ENHRY, CDR2 SYGVKD. The V and J ends lost 3 bases and 3 bases, in that order; junction bases with no gene match: 12. The CDR3 runs 17 residues. As DNA, the CDR3 is TGTGCCATCAGTGACCACCTGACAGGGGATTTAAAAGAGACCCAGTACTTC. Protein product: CAISDHLTGDLKETQYF.

In nucleotides, the CDR3 is TGTGCCAGCAGTCACAACAGGGGCACTAATGAGCAGTTCTTC. The encoded protein is CASSHNRGTNEQFF. The V and J genes are TRBV6-5 and TRBJ2-1; TRBD1 matches at 7 bases. The CDR3 sequence is 14 residues long. Per the germline V gene, CDR1 is MNHEY and CDR2 is SVGAGI. Losses at the gene ends were 5 bases for V and 7 bases for J; bases not matched to a gene: 8.

The rearrangement uses TRBV18 and TRBJ2-7, with 14 bases fitting TRBD2. The CDR3 loop spans 15 amino acids. CDR1 and CDR2 from the germline V gene are KGHSH and LQKENI. V shed 6 bases, J shed 4 bases, and the junction held 5 bases outside the gene matches. The CDR3 region has the DNA TGTGCCAGCTCGCCCTGGACTAGCGGGAGGTACGAGCAGTACTTC. Translating it yields CASSPWTSGRYEQYF.

Of note for this clone: Other DNA variants within this sample encode the same CDR3. V is TRBV28 and J is TRBJ1-5; 7 bases map to TRBD1. The V gene's germline CDR1 is MDHEN and CDR2 SYDVKM. V trimming: 4 bases; J trimming: 3 bases; junction bases outside the gene matches: 12. The CDR3 consists of 17 residues. CDR3 region: CASSSLIRQGYNQPQHF. CDR3 DNA sequence: TGTGCCAGCAGTTCCCTCATCCGACAGGGTTACAATCAGCCCCAGCATTTT. Complete variable domain (other parts from reference TRBV28 and TRBJ1-5): DVKVTQSSRYLVKRTGEKVFLECVQDMDHENMFWYRQDPGLGLRLIYFSYDVKMKEKGDIPEGYSVSREKKERFSLILESASTNQTSMYLCASSSLIRQGYNQPQHFGDGTRLSIL.

Concerning this clone: This sample includes further DNA sequences coding for the same CDR3. The rearrangement uses TRBV7-2 and TRBJ2-1; 11 nucleotides match TRBD2. Per the germline V gene, CDR1 is SGHTA and CDR2 is FQGNSA. CDR3 size: 16 residues. V lost 1 base and J lost 5; bases outside the gene matches: 4. The CDR3 nucleotides are TGTGCCAGCAGCTTAGTCGGGACTAGCGGCCACAATGAGCAGTTCTTC. Its protein is CASSLVGTSGHNEQFF.

Remarks on this clone: A junction end diverges from the germline sequence, so it may reflect a read error. V usage is TRBV4-2 and J usage is TRBJ1-4; D gene ambiguous. The V gene's germline CDR1 is LGHNA and CDR2 YNFKEQ. The length of the CDR3 is 12 residues. The CDR3 sequence: CASSQVDEKLSF. The CDR3 DNA reads as TGTGCCAGCAGCCAAGTAGATGAAAAACTGTCTTTT.

Note on this clone: Distinct nucleotide sequences in the sample also encode this CDR3. The genes are TRBV28 and TRBJ2-7; D ambiguous. Trimming took 3 bases from V and 0 from J, leaving 6 bases between them. Germline values: CDR1 MDHEN, CDR2 SYDVKM. This CDR3 contains 13 residues. CDR3 sequence (DNA): TGTGCCAGCAGTTTCGCCCCCTCCTACGAGCAGTACTTC. This gives the protein CASSFAPSYEQYF.

To note about this clone: An end of the junction differs from the germline gene, which may be a read error. The chain combines TRBV11-2 with TRBJ2-3; 8 bases are shared with TRBD1. The germline CDR1 and CDR2 sequences are SGHAT and FQNNGV. CDR3 length: 14 residues. The CDR3 nucleotides read TGTGCCAGCAGCTTTGACAGGGGCACAAATACGCAGTATTTT. This gives the protein CASSFDRGTNTQYF.

This clone occurred once. This rearrangement joins TRBV30 to TRBJ1-2; no reliable D call. Trimming took 1 base from V and 4 from J, leaving 10 bases between them. The CDR3 runs 13 residues. CDR1 and CDR2 from the germline V gene are GTSNPN and SVGIG (reference sequence). Here the CDR3 reads CAWSEGLSYGYTF. Here the CDR3 DNA reads TGTGCCTGGAGTGAGGGTCTAAGCTATGGCTACACCTTC. The full variable domain, with the rest looked up from reference TRBV30 and TRBJ1-2, is SQTIHQWPATLVQPVGSPLSLECTVEGTSNPNLYWYRQAAGRGLQLLFYSVGIGQISSEVPQNLSASRPQDRQFILSSKKLLLSDSGFYLCAWSEGLSYGYTFGSGTRLTVV.

This clone was seen a few times. The V gene is TRBV15, the J gene TRBJ1-2; no reliable D call. Germline CDR1 LNHNV, CDR2 YYDKDF (reference sequence). The CDR3 extends over 15 amino acids. V dropped 0 bases and J dropped 0 bases, with 8 bases sitting between them. This CDR3 is CATSREGGANYGYTF. Here the CDR3 DNA reads TGTGCCACCAGCAGAGAGGGCGGAGCTAACTATGGCTACACCTTC.

This chain joins TRBV15 and TRBJ2-7, with TRBD2 matching 12 bases. V lost 3 bases, J lost 5 bases, and 2 bases stayed unmatched. Germline V gene data show CDR1 as LNHNV and CDR2 as YYDKDF (reference sequence). There are 14 residues in the CDR3. The CDR3 sequence: CATSSLAGGNEQYF. The CDR3 nucleotides are TGTGCCACCAGCAGCCTAGCGGGAGGGAACGAGCAGTACTTC.